These T cell receptor beta chains were read from a single sample in a study of OX40 agonist ivuxolimab in advanced cancers. The repertoire was sequenced with immunoSEQ multiplex PCR; TCRdb's copy has only in-frame clones and lacks some. The top ten hold approximately 0.58% of the sample, which has approximately 70,000 clones, 75% to 95% seen once. The sample consisted of CD4+ or CD8+ T cells sorted from blood, taken in a trial of the OX40 agonist ivuxolimab. The receptors originated from an adult with an advanced solid tumor such as melanoma, head and neck, liver or kidney cancer. CDR3s include the opening cysteine and the closing phenylalanine or tryptophan. The D gene is left open where the match is weak. Rows may omit the clone size; those that give it use once, few, many or a size class.

d_call j_call v_call clone_size cdr3_aa cdr3_nt
. TRBJ2-7 TRBV5-1 . CASSLRRAYEQYF TGCGCCAGCAGCTTGAGGCGTGCATACGAGCAGTACTTC
. TRBJ2-2 TRBV5-6 . CASSLTAPGELFF TGTGCCAGCAGCTTGACGGCCCCCGGGGAGCTGTTTTTT
. TRBJ2-1 TRBV27 . CASRPNAASQNEQFF TGTGCCAGCAGACCAAACGCGGCTAGCCAGAATGAGCAGTTCTTC
. TRBJ1-4 TRBV5-1 few CASSFSPETNEKLFF TGCGCCAGCAGCTTTAGTCCCGAAACTAATGAAAAACTGTTTTTT
. TRBJ2-2 TRBV27 once CASSLKGYTGELFF TGTGCCAGCAGTTTGAAGGGGTACACCGGGGAGCTGTTTTTT
. TRBJ1-2 TRBV28 . CASSLWYEPNYGYTF TGTGCCAGCAGTTTATGGTACGAACCTAACTATGGCTACACCTTC
. TRBJ1-2 TRBV28 . CASSFPRGVRYGYTF TGTGCCAGCAGTTTCCCCAGGGGCGTACGCTATGGCTACACCTTC
. TRBJ1-2 TRBV7-2 . CASSQGLGGYTF TGTGCCAGCAGCCAGGGACTGGGTGGCTACACCTTC
. TRBJ2-5 TRBV21-1 once CASSKVGVGAGYLQETQYF .
TRBD2 TRBJ2-2 TRBV28 . CAGKTSGRFGGELFF TGTGCCGGAAAGACTAGCGGGAGATTCGGCGGGGAGCTGTTTTTT
. TRBJ2-3 TRBV28 . CASHPLAGLSTDTQYF TGTGCCAGCCACCCCCTTGCGGGACTGAGCACAGATACGCAGTATTTT
. TRBJ2-1 TRBV5-1 . CASSSGRGALNEQFF TGCGCCAGCAGCTCGGGTCGCGGGGCCCTCAATGAGCAGTTCTTC
. TRBJ2-2 TRBV7-3 once CASSLKGFAGELFF TGTGCCAGCAGCTTAAAAGGGTTTGCCGGGGAGCTGTTTTTT
. TRBJ1-4 TRBV19 . CASSPNGFGDEKLFF TGTGCCAGTAGCCCGAACGGCTTTGGTGATGAAAAACTGTTTTTT
TRBD1 TRBJ2-5 TRBV19 . CASSIDLRATGLETQYF TGTGCCAGTAGTATAGATCTCAGGGCGACAGGGTTGGAGACCCAGTACTTC
TRBD2 TRBJ2-5 TRBV7-2 . CASGRSSGSIETQYF TGTGCCAGCGGCCGTTCTAGCGGGAGCATTGAGACCCAGTACTTC
. TRBJ2-1 TRBV11-3 . CASSGESSYNEQFF TGTGCCAGCAGCGGCGAGAGCTCCTACAATGAGCAGTTCTTC
TRBD1 TRBJ1-2 TRBV30 few CAWSTQRQGNGYTF TGTGCCTGGAGTACCCAGAGACAGGGAAATGGCTACACCTTC
. TRBJ1-4 TRBV2 . CAGHDSGGFRKLFF TGTGCCGGCCACGATTCTGGAGGTTTTCGAAAACTGTTTTTT
TRBD2 TRBJ2-2 TRBV9 . CASSASSGRGTGELFF TGTGCCAGCAGCGCCTCTAGCGGGAGGGGGACCGGGGAGCTGTTTTTT
. TRBJ2-3 TRBV20-1 . CSTLGADTQYF TGCAGTACCCTAGGGGCAGATACGCAGTATTTT
TRBD1 TRBJ1-1 TRBV28 few CASTGTGVRIRNTEAFF TGTGCCAGCACCGGGACAGGGGTAAGGATCAGGAACACTGAAGCTTTCTTT
TRBD1 TRBJ2-1 TRBV11-2 . CASSLRGTGLWGEQFF TGTGCCAGCAGCTTACGGGGGACAGGGCTTTGGGGTGAGCAGTTCTTC
. TRBJ2-2 TRBV19 once CASTPARQGGAGELFF TGTGCCAGTACTCCAGCCAGGCAGGGTGGCGCCGGGGAGCTGTTTTTT
TRBD2 TRBJ2-1 TRBV7-9 once CASSTWTSSGFF TGTGCCAGCAGCACCTGGACTAGTTCGGGGTTCTTC
. TRBJ1-1 TRBV28 . CASSLRSTEAFF TGTGCCAGCAGTTTAAGGAGCACTGAAGCTTTCTTT
. TRBJ2-5 TRBV7-2 . CASSFPGLKETQYF TGTGCCAGCAGCTTCCCGGGACTGAAAGAGACCCAGTACTTC
TRBD1 TRBJ1-5 TRBV19 few CASSIWTGDQPQHF TGTGCCAGTAGTATTTGGACAGGAGATCAGCCCCAGCATTTT
TRBD1 TRBJ1-1 TRBV28 . CASSPNPGQGPTEAFF TGTGCCAGCAGTCCTAATCCGGGACAGGGGCCCACTGAAGCTTTCTTT
. TRBJ1-6 TRBV2 . CASSEGGQYNSPLHF TGTGCCAGCAGTGAAGGGGGGCAATATAATTCACCCCTCCACTTT
. TRBJ2-7 TRBV5-5 . CASSFGVNTEQYF TGTGCCAGCAGCTTTGGGGTAAACACCGAGCAGTACTTC
. TRBJ2-1 TRBV28 once CASTLYGGNEQFF TGTGCCAGCACCCTCTATGGGGGCAATGAGCAGTTCTTC
. TRBJ2-7 TRBV6-5 . CASSYLDKPYEQYF TGTGCCAGCAGTTACTTAGACAAACCCTACGAGCAGTACTTC
TRBD2 TRBJ2-4 TRBV7-3 . CASSRGGTENIQYF TGTGCCAGCAGTCGGGGGGGCACCGAAAACATTCAGTACTTC
TRBD2 TRBJ2-1 TRBV7-3 . CASSRGLAGYNEQFF TGTGCCAGCAGCCGGGGACTAGCGGGGTACAATGAGCAGTTCTTC
. TRBJ2-5 TRBV21-1 . CASSKEGGQTKETQYF TGTGCCAGCAGCAAAGAAGGAGGACAAACGAAAGAGACCCAGTACTTC
. TRBJ1-1 TRBV7-2 once CASSSLDGGTEAFF TGTGCCAGCAGCTCCCTTGATGGGGGCACTGAAGCTTTCTTT
TRBD2 TRBJ2-1 TRBV28 . CASSPGTSGSREQFF TGTGCCAGCAGTCCCGGGACTAGCGGGAGTCGTGAGCAGTTCTTC
. TRBJ1-3 TRBV7-7 . CASSFGGAPGNTIYF TGTGCTAGCAGCTTTGGAGGGGCGCCAGGAAACACCATATATTTT
TRBD2 TRBJ2-5 TRBV7-2 . CASSSGLAEQETQYF TGTGCCAGCAGCTCGGGACTAGCGGAGCAAGAGACCCAGTACTTC
TRBD2 TRBJ2-5 TRBV6-5 . CASSTPGLAKETQYF TGTGCCAGCAGTACCCCGGGACTAGCGAAAGAGACCCAGTACTTC
. TRBJ2-6 TRBV5-1 . CASSYQGSLGSGANVLTF TGCGCCAGCAGCTATCAGGGGTCCCTAGGGTCTGGGGCCAACGTCCTGACTTTC
. TRBJ2-6 TRBV7-9 . CASSLGDGRSGANVLTF TGTGCCAGCAGCTTAGGGGACGGCCGCTCTGGGGCCAACGTCCTGACTTTC
TRBD2 TRBJ2-7 TRBV7-2 once CASSLVSTSGDYEQYF TGTGCCAGCAGCTTAGTTTCGACTAGCGGAGACTACGAGCAGTACTTC
. TRBJ2-7 TRBV19 . CASARGGSSYEQYF TGTGCCAGCGCCAGGGGGGGCAGCTCCTACGAGCAGTACTTC
. TRBJ2-3 TRBV18 . CASSPPLIYTDTQYF TGTGCCAGCTCACCACCCCTGATATACACAGATACGCAGTATTTT
. TRBJ1-5 TRBV29-1 . CSVGGNSNQPQHF TGCAGCGTTGGGGGAAATAGCAATCAGCCCCAGCATTTT
. TRBJ1-2 TRBV7-2 few CASSLEVIRGYTF TGTGCCAGCAGCTTAGAAGTTATTCGGGGCTACACCTTC
TRBD1 TRBJ2-7 TRBV6-5 once CASRKPGQSSYEQYF TGTGCCAGCAGGAAACCGGGACAGAGTTCCTACGAGCAGTACTTC
TRBD2 TRBJ2-3 TRBV10-1 . CASRKERDRSTDTQYF TGCGCCAGCAGGAAAGAGCGGGACCGGAGCACAGATACGCAGTATTTT
TRBD1 TRBJ2-7 TRBV10-3 . CAISDQDRVRNEQYF TGTGCCATCAGTGACCAGGACAGGGTTCGGAACGAGCAGTACTTC
. TRBJ2-3 TRBV7-9 once CASSLGGTDTQYF TGTGCCAGCAGCTTAGGTGGGACAGATACGCAGTATTTT
TRBD2 TRBJ2-3 TRBV9 . CASSENGLAGNTDTQYF TGTGCCAGCAGCGAAAATGGACTAGCGGGAAACACAGATACGCAGTATTTT
TRBD1 TRBJ2-1 TRBV10-3 . CAISEGQGGFDEQFF TGTGCCATCAGTGAGGGACAGGGGGGGTTCGATGAGCAGTTCTTC
. TRBJ2-3 TRBV19 . CASSPSPWGTDTQYF TGTGCCAGTAGCCCCTCTCCCTGGGGGACAGATACGCAGTATTTT